These 27 T cell receptor beta chains share one sample of origin, sequenced in a study of cytomegalovirus exposure and HLA in healthy donors. Amplification used 60 Vbeta primers and 13 Jbeta primers. Sequencing used immunoSEQ multiplex PCR; TCRdb keeps in-frame clones, though not all of them. The data contain about 86,000 clones, 70% to 80% of them singletons. The material sequenced was PBMCs. Every receptor here comes from a woman in her thirties or forties in good health and CMV-seropositive.

The rearrangement joins TRBV6-5 to TRBJ2-1, with TRBD2 matching 11 bases. CDR3 length: 15 residues. Per germline, CDR1 MNHEY and CDR2 SVGAGI. V lost 5 bases and J lost 5; bases outside the gene matches: 5. CDR3 residues: CASSQMTSGNNEQFF. The CDR3, as DNA: TGTGCCAGCAGTCAAATGACTAGCGGGAACAATGAGCAGTTCTTC.

The V gene is TRBV4-3, the J gene TRBJ1-4; D unclear. The ends were cut back, 3 bases at V and 2 bases at J, with 13 bases in the middle. CDR1 is LGHNA, CDR2 YSLEER, per germline. The CDR3 has 16 residues. The CDR3: CASSHGLMGTNEKLFF. The CDR3 nucleotides read TGCGCCAGCAGCCACGGCCTCATGGGCACTAATGAAAAACTGTTTTTT.

V is TRBV5-4 and J is TRBJ2-7; 8 positions match TRBD1. The germline V gene encodes CDR1 SGHNT and CDR2 YYREEE (reference sequence). The CDR3 covers 14 residues. The J segment lost 5 bases and the V segment lost 2 bases, leaving 6 bases of the junction unmatched. CDR3 DNA: TGTGCCAGCAGCTTCGGGGCAGGGGGCGACGAGCAGTACTTC. Encoded protein: CASSFGAGGDEQYF.

The genes are TRBV28 and TRBJ1-2; 9 bases fit TRBD1. The junction had 7 bases not matched to a gene; V was cut back by 2 bases and J by 6 bases. The CDR3 extends over 15 amino acids. The germline V gene encodes CDR1 MDHEN and CDR2 SYDVKM. The DNA for the CDR3 is TGTGCCAGCAGTTTAACAGGGACAGGGAATAATGGCTACACCTTC. This encodes CASSLTGTGNNGYTF.

This rearrangement joins TRBV30 to TRBJ2-5; D possibly corresponds to TRBD2 (6 bases). The ends were cut back, 2 bases at V and 1 base at J, with 8 bases in the middle. The CDR3 totals 13 residues. In germline, CDR1 is GTSNPN, CDR2 SVGIG (reference sequence). CDR3 in amino acids: CAWSRDFQETQYF. The CDR3 region has the DNA TGTGCCTGGAGTCGGGACTTCCAAGAGACCCAGTACTTC.

The chain combines TRBV4-3 with TRBJ2-7, with D hard to call. This CDR3 region has 15 residues. The V gene lost 0 bases and the J gene lost 2 bases, with 11 bases spanning the gap. The germline V gene has CDR1 LGHNA and CDR2 YSLEER. The CDR3 DNA sequence: TGCGCCAGCAGCCAAGAGGCCACTACTCCCTACGAGCAGTACTTC. This gives the protein CASSQEATTPYEQYF.

The V and J genes are TRBV6-1 and TRBJ1-2; D is ambiguous. This CDR3 is built from 14 residues. With 5 bases removed from V and 0 bases from J, the gap between germline ends came to 10 bases. Per germline, CDR1 MNHNS and CDR2 SASEGT. For the CDR3, the DNA is TGTGCCAGCAGTAACACGATTCCTAACTATGGCTACACCTTC. Amino acids: CASSNTIPNYGYTF.

This clone was detected once. The chain is built from TRBV28 and TRBJ2-3, with TRBD1 matching over 8 bases. Trimming took 6 bases from V and 0 from J; bases not matched to a gene: 2. CDR3 length: 14 residues. CDR1 and CDR2 from the germline V gene are MDHEN and SYDVKM. The DNA for the CDR3 is TGTGCCAGCAGGCGGACAGGGAGCACAGATACGCAGTATTTT. Its protein is CASRRTGSTDTQYF.

This chain links TRBV6-5 with TRBJ1-5; 8 bases are shared with TRBD1. Trimming at V came to 6 bases and at J to 1 base, leaving 5 bases not matched to a gene. From germline, CDR1 is MNHEY and CDR2 SVGAGI. This CDR3 is built from 15 residues. CDR3 protein: CASSVDRGSNQPQHF. In DNA form, the CDR3 reads TGTGCCAGCAGCGTAGACAGGGGCAGCAATCAGCCCCAGCATTTT.

The CDR3 DNA sequence: TGTGCCACCTCGGAGGATGGAAACACCATATATTTT. This gives the protein CATSEDGNTIYF. The chain couples TRBV28 to TRBJ1-3, with no clear D. V gave up 10 bases and J gave up 3 bases, with 10 bases separating them. Germline CDR1 reads MDHEN; CDR2 reads SYDVKM. CDR3 length: 12 amino acids. The full variable domain, its missing parts supplied by reference TRBV28 and TRBJ1-3, is DVKVTQSSRYLVKRTGEKVFLECVQDMDHENMFWYRQDPGLGLRLIYFSYDVKMKEKGDIPEGYSVSREKKERFSLILESASTNQTSMYLCATSEDGNTIYFGEGSWLTVV.

This chain uses TRBV7-9 with TRBJ2-3; 8 positions match TRBD2. The CDR3 spans 17 residues. Germline V CDR1 and CDR2: SEHNR, FQNEAQ (reference sequence). The ends lost 5 bases at V and 0 bases at J; junction bases unmatched: 10. The CDR3 loop reads CASSLPLAATSTDTQYF. DNA for the CDR3: TGTGCCAGCAGCCTCCCACTAGCGGCTACTAGCACAGATACGCAGTATTTT. Full variable domain (outside the CDR3, taken from reference TRBV7-9 and TRBJ2-3): DTGVSQNPRHKITKRGQNVTFRCDPISEHNRLYWYRQTLGQGPEFLTYFQNEAQLEKSRLLSDRFSAERPKGSFSTLEIQRTEQGDSAMYLCASSLPLAATSTDTQYFGPGTRLTVL.

The V gene is TRBV5-1, the J gene TRBJ2-2, with D unresolved. The CDR3 loop spans 14 amino acids. With 4 bases removed from V and 1 base from J, the gap between germline ends came to 8 bases. The germline CDR1 and CDR2 sequences are SGHRS and YFSETQ. DNA for the CDR3: TGCGCCAGCAGCCCCACAATGAACACCGGGGAGCTGTTTTTT. Amino acid sequence: CASSPTMNTGELFF.

This clone occurred once. This chain joins TRBV25-1 and TRBJ1-1; maybe TRBD1 (6 bases). Trimming pared 6 bases from V and 6 bases from J, leaving 17 bases between. CDR1 and CDR2 from the germline V gene are MGHDK and SYGVNS. The length of the CDR3 is 14 residues. Here the CDR3 DNA reads TGTGCCAGCAGAGCCACAGGGATTACCTCTGAAGCTTTCTTT. Translation gives CASRATGITSEAFF.

The chain joins TRBV5-1 to TRBJ2-1, with 9 bases identical to TRBD1. CDR3 length: 14 residues. Germline V gene lookup returns CDR1 SGHRS and CDR2 YFSETQ. Trimming at V came to 3 bases and at J to 5 bases, leaving 3 bases not matched to a gene. In DNA form, the CDR3 reads TGCGCCAGCAGCTGGTGGGACAGGGACAATGAGCAGTTCTTC. Protein product: CASSWWDRDNEQFF.

The chain employs TRBV5-1 and TRBJ1-6; D is unresolved. Germline loops: CDR1 SGHRS, CDR2 YFSETQ. The CDR3 has 13 residues. V lost 0 bases, J lost 5 bases, and 3 bases lay in between. CDR3 in amino acids: CASSLDNNSPLHF. The DNA of the CDR3 is TGCGCCAGCAGCTTGGACAATAATTCACCCCTCCACTTT.

This rearrangement joins TRBV9 to TRBJ1-1; D perhaps matches TRBD1 (5 bases). CDR1 and CDR2 from the germline V gene are SGDLS and YYNGEE. The CDR3 runs 13 residues. Trimming took off 3 bases at V and 5 bases at J, with 11 bases between the two ends. DNA of the CDR3: TGTGCCAGCAGCGAAAGCAGGGTTACTGAAGCTTTCTTT. The encoded protein is CASSESRVTEAFF.

The rearrangement links TRBV6-1 to TRBJ1-2; 9 bases map to TRBD1. With V trimmed by 6 bases and J by 2 bases, 4 bases remained unmatched. The germline CDR1 and CDR2 sequences are MNHNS and SASEGT. This CDR3 is 14 amino acids long. The CDR3 is CASRAQGANYGYTF. CDR3 coding DNA: TGTGCCAGCAGAGCACAGGGGGCGAACTATGGCTACACCTTC.

This clone occurred once. The V call is TRBV4-1, the J call TRBJ2-3, with a tentative D call TRBD2 (6 bases). The CDR3 runs to 16 residues. Germline assignment: CDR1 MGHRA and CDR2 YSYEKL. V shed 1 base and J shed 2 bases, with 13 bases lying between them. In DNA, the CDR3 is TGCGCCAGCAGCCAAGTTCGGGCGGGAATCACAGATACGCAGTATTTT. Its translation is CASSQVRAGITDTQYF.

The gene calls are TRBV7-3 and TRBJ1-1; no clear D. Germline V CDR1 and CDR2: SGHTA, FQGTGA. This CDR3 spans 15 amino acids. The ends were cut back, 0 bases at V and 5 bases at J, with 13 bases in the middle. In nucleotides, the CDR3 is TGTGCCAGCAGCTTAACTGCGGGCGGCGGGACTGAAGCTTTCTTT. Translated, it gives CASSLTAGGGTEAFF.

This clone was seen only a few times. The chain is built from TRBV7-2 and TRBJ1-1, with 8 nucleotides matching TRBD1. This CDR3 comprises 13 residues. The ends lost 4 bases at V and 5 bases at J; junction bases unmatched: 3. The germline V gene has CDR1 SGHTA and CDR2 FQGNSA. CDR3 sequence: CASSYTGGTEAFF. CDR3 nucleotides: TGTGCCAGCAGCTACACAGGGGGGACTGAAGCTTTCTTT.

This chain connects TRBV9 to TRBJ2-6; TRBD2 matches 7 bases. Germline V gene sequence: CDR1 SGDLS, CDR2 YYNGEE. CDR3 length: 17 amino acids. The trim removed 6 bases at V and 2 bases at J, leaving 11 bases unmatched. CDR3 nucleotide sequence: TGTGCCAGCAAGGGAGGGGTCAACTCCACTGGGGCCAACGTCCTGACTTTC. This sequence encodes CASKGGVNSTGANVLTF.

A word on this clone: The same CDR3 also results from other DNA sequences found in this sample. The chain recombines TRBV29-1 with TRBJ1-2; tentatively, D is TRBD1 (5 bases). This CDR3 is 11 amino acids long. Trimming took 3 bases from V and 5 from J, leaving 7 bases between them. The germline CDR1 and CDR2 sequences are SQVTM and ANQGSEA. The CDR3 region is CSVDRDYGYTF. The CDR3 DNA reads TGCAGCGTTGACAGGGATTATGGCTACACCTTC. The whole variable domain, remainder taken from reference TRBV29-1 and TRBJ1-2, is SAVISQKPSRDICQRGTSLTIQCQVDSQVTMMFWYRQQPGQSLTLIATANQGSEATYESGFVIDKFPISRPNLTFSTLTVSNMSPEDSSIYLCSVDRDYGYTFGSGTRLTVV.

This clone was counted a few times. The rearrangement links TRBV2 to TRBJ1-5; possibly TRBD1 for D (6 bases). V shed 4 bases and J shed 2 bases, with 9 bases lying between them. This CDR3 region has 14 residues. From germline, CDR1 is SNHLY and CDR2 FYNNEI. CDR3 DNA sequence: TGTGCCAGCAGTGGAGCAGGGGGCAATCAGCCCCAGCATTTT. Translation gives CASSGAGGNQPQHF. The complete variable domain, with remaining parts taken from reference TRBV2 and TRBJ1-5, reads EPEVTQTPSHQVTQMGQEVILRCVPISNHLYFYWYRQILGQKVEFLVSFYNNEISEKSEIFDDQFSVERPDGSNFTLKIRSTKLEDSAMYFCASSGAGGNQPQHFGDGTRLSIL.

The chain is built from TRBV7-9 and TRBJ1-5; 10 bases are shared with TRBD1. V lost 5 bases and J lost 5; bases outside the gene matches: 3. CDR3 length: 14 amino acids. In germline, CDR1 is SEHNR, CDR2 FQNEAQ (reference sequence). The CDR3 nucleotides read TGTGCCAGCAGCCTCGGGACAGGGGATCAGCCCCAGCATTTT. As protein: CASSLGTGDQPQHF.

The CDR3 DNA reads as TGTGCCAGTATATTACAGGGGGACACTGAAGCTTTCTTT. It codes for CASILQGDTEAFF. The chain employs TRBV19 and TRBJ1-1; 8 bases line up with TRBD1. CDR1 and CDR2 (germline): LNHDA, SQIVND (reference sequence). The trim removed 7 bases at V and 3 bases at J, leaving 4 bases unmatched. The CDR3 is made up of 13 amino acids.

This clone has just a few counts. V usage is TRBV15 and J usage is TRBJ2-5; D is possibly TRBD2 (7 bases). The CDR3 extends over 15 amino acids. Germline V gene data show CDR1 as LNHNV and CDR2 as YYDKDF (reference sequence). V was clipped by 0 bases and J by 5 bases, with 13 bases between them. This CDR3 is CATSREGGALETQYF. For the CDR3, the DNA is TGTGCCACCAGCAGAGAAGGGGGGGCCCTGGAGACCCAGTACTTC.

This chain joins TRBV6-5 and TRBJ2-2; TRBD1 matches 7 bases. The CDR3 loop spans 16 amino acids. V shed 4 bases, J shed 4 bases, and the junction held 9 bases outside the gene matches. Germline values: CDR1 MNHEY, CDR2 SVGAGI. The CDR3 sequence: CASSWTPTGITGELFF. The CDR3 DNA reads TGTGCCAGCAGTTGGACCCCGACAGGGATCACCGGGGAGCTGTTTTTT.